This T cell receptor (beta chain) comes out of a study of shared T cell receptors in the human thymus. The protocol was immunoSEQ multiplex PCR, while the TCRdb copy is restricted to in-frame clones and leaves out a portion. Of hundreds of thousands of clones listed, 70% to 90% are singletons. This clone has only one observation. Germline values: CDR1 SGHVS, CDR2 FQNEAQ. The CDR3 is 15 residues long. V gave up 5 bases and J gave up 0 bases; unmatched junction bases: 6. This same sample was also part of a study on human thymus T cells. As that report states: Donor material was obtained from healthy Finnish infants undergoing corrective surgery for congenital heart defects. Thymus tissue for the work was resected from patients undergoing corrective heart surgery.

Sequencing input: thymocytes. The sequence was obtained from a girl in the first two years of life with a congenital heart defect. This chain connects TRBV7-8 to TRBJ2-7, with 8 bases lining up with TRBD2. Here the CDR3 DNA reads TGTGCCAGCAGCCCGGGAGGGGCGGACTCCTACGAGCAGTACTTC. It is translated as CASSPGGADSYEQYF.